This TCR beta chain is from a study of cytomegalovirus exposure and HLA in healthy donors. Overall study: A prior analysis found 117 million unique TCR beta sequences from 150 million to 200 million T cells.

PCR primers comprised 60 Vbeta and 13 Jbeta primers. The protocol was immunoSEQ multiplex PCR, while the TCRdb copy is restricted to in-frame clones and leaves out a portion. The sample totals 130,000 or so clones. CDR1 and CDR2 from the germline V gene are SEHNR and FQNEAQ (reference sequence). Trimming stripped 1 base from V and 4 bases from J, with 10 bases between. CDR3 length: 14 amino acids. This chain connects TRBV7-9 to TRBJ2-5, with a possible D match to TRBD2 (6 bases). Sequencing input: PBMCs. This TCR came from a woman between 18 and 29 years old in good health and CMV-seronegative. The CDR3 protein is CASSLGRGRETQYF. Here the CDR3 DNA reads TGTGCCAGCAGCTTAGGGCGGGGACGAGAGACCCAGTACTTC.